This T cell receptor (beta chain) stems from a study of blood T cell repertoires in COVID-19. Study-level background: There were acute and convalescent COVID-19 samples, and they came from the United States, Italy and Spain. T cells, B-cell-depleted T cells, or PBMCs provided the cDNA or gDNA that served as material.

Trimming removed 9 bases from V and 5 bases from J; junction bases left unmatched: 13. This CDR3 contains 16 residues. Germline V gene data show CDR1 as LNHDA and CDR2 as SQIVND (reference sequence). In the authors' methods: From reference gene primer amplification, estimates of nucleated cell counts were derived. Sequencing used immunoSEQ multiplex PCR; TCRdb keeps in-frame clones, though not all of them. V and J calls and clone size are given by that table; D and trimming were obtained from the DNA. The sample records about 180,000 clones, about 88% being singletons. V gene TRBV19 combines with J gene TRBJ2-5; 12 bases agree with TRBD2. This TCR derives from a woman in her fifties or sixties with COVID-19, enrolled during active disease. Material: peripheral blood. CDR3 loop: CARMTSGGGFVETQYF. Written as DNA, the CDR3 is TGTGCCAGAATGACTAGCGGGGGTGGTTTCGTGGAGACCCAGTACTTC.